Shown below are 5 T cell receptor beta chains from a single sample sequenced in a study of beta chain features in type 1 diabetes (dated by TCRdb to 2016 to 2019). The library came from the immunoSEQ multiplex PCR assay. The entire amount of isolated RNA was reverse transcribed using the High Capacity cDNA Reverse Transcription Kit, so the sequenced TCRB transcripts were expressed ones. TCRdb's version of the immuneACCESS table is confined to in-frame rearrangements and falls short of the full clone set. An unresolved V gene accounts for under half of the shortfall where checked; the remainder is of unknown origin. This sample is represented by about 290,000 clones; about 8% of them were singletons. Jointly, the top ten make up roughly 1% of the sample. Source material: central memory CD4+ T cells from blood. The receptors stem from a woman aged 18-29 years in good health.

This clone was detected ten times or more. In DNA, the CDR3 is TGTGCCAGCAGCAAGGCCGACAGGGGCTACGAGCAGTACGTC. Translation gives CASSKADRGYEQYV. The chain combines TRBV21-1 with TRBJ2-7; TRBD1, the table's D call, was not compared with the DNA. TRBV21-1 is noted as a pseudogene. There are 14 residues in the CDR3.

The rearrangement joins TRBV7-3 to TRBJ2-5; D is undetermined. V lost 5 bases and J 5 bases, leaving 15 bases between the germline ends. The CDR3 has 14 residues. Germline-derived CDR1 and CDR2 are SGHTA and FQGTGA. CDR3 residues: CASSPSKFEETQYF. DNA of the CDR3: TGTGCCAGCAGCCCCTCTAAGTTTGAGGAGACCCAGTACTTC.

The J gene is TRBJ2-1, the V gene TRBV7-3; 10 nucleotides line up with TRBD1. CDR3 length: 15 residues. Germline V gene data show CDR1 as SGHTA and CDR2 as FQGTGA. Trimming removed 3 bases from V and 7 bases from J; junction bases left unmatched: 6. Here the CDR3 DNA reads TGTGCCAGCAGCTTCGGGACAGGGGTCGAAAATGAGCAGTTCTTC. It codes for CASSFGTGVENEQFF. Drawing the rest from reference TRBV7-3 and TRBJ2-1, the complete variable domain is GAGVSQTPSNKVTEKGKYVELRCDPISGHTALYWYRQSLGQGPEFLIYFQGTGAADDSGLPNDRFFAVRPEGSVSTLKIQRTERGDSAVYLCASSFGTGVENEQFFGPGTRLTVL.

The rearrangement uses TRBV28 and TRBJ1-2; possible D gene TRBD1, 5 bases. The CDR3 has 13 amino acids. Germline values: CDR1 MDHEN, CDR2 SYDVKM. Trimming removed 6 bases at V and 6 bases at J, with 14 bases between. The chain's CDR3 is CASRIPDKDGYTF. CDR3 sequence (DNA): TGTGCCAGCAGGATCCCGGACAAAGATGGCTACACCTTC.

The table lists this clone with a few counts. The chain combines TRBV15 with TRBJ1-4, with D possibly matching TRBD1 (5 bases). Looked up from germline, CDR1 is LNHNV and CDR2 is YYDKDF (reference sequence). This CDR3 spans 16 amino acids. V dropped 2 bases and J dropped 3 bases, with 13 bases sitting between them. The CDR3, as DNA: TGTGCCACCAGCAGATCTCGCTCAGGGTCTAATGAAAAACTGTTTTTT. As protein: CATSRSRSGSNEKLFF.